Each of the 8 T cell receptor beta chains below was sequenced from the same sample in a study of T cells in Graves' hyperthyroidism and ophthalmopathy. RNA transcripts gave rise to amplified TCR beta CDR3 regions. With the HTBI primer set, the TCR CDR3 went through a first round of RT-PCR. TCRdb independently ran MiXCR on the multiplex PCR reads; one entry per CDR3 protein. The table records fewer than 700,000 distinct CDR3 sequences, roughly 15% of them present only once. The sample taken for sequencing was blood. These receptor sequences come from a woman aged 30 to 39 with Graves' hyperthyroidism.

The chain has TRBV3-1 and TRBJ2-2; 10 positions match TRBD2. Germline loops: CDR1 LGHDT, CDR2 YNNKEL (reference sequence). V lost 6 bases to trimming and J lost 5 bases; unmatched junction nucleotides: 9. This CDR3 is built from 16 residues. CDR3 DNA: TGTGCCAGCAGAGACCTAGCGGGAGTACGGACCGGGGAGCTGTTTTTT. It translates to CASRDLAGVRTGELFF.

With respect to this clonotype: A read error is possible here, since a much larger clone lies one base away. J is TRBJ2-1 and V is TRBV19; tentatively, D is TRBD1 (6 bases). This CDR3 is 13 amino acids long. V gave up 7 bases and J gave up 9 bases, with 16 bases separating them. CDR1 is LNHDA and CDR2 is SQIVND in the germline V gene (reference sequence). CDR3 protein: CASNGQSHSEQFF. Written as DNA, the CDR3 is TGTGCCAGTAACGGACAGAGTCATAGTGAGCAGTTCTTC.

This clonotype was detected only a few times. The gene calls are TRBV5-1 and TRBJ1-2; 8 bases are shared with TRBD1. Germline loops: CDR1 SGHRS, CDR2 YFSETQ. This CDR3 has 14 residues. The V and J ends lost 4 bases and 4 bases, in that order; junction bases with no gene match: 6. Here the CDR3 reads CASSPQGDVYGYTF. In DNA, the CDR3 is TGCGCCAGCAGCCCACAGGGGGACGTCTATGGCTACACCTTC.

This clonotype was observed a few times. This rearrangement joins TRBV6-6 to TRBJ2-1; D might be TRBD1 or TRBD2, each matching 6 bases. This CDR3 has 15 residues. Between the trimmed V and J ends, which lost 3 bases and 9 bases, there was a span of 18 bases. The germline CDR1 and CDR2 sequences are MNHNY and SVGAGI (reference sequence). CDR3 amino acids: CASSYSGASGAEQFF. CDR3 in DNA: TGTGCCAGCAGTTATTCGGGGGCCTCGGGTGCTGAGCAGTTCTTC.

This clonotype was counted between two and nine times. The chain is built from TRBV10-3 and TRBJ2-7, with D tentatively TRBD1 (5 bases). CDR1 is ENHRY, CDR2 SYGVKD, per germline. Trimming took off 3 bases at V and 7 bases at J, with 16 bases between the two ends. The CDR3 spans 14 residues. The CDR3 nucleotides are TGTGCCATCAGTGATCGGCAGGGAAAGGGGGAGCAGTACTTC. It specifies CAISDRQGKGEQYF.

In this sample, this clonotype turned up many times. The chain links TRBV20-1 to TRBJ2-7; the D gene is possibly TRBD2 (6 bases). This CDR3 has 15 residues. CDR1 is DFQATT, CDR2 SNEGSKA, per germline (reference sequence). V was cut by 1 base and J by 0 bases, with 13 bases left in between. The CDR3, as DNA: TGCAGTGCTAGAGGGCGGCGGGAAGGCTCCTACGAGCAGTACTTC. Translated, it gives CSARGRREGSYEQYF.

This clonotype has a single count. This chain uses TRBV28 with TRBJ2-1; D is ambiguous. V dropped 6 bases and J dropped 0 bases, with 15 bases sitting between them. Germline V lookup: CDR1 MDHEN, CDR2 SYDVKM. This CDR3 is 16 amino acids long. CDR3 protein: CASSSGFQSSYNEQFF. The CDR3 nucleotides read TGTGCCAGCAGCTCCGGTTTCCAGAGCTCCTACAATGAGCAGTTCTTC.

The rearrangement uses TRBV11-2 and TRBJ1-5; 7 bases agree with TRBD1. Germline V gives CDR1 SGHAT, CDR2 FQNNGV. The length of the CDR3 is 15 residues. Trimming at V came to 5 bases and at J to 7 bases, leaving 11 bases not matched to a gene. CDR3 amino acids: CASSDLTGIGQPQHF. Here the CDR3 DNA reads TGTGCCAGCAGCGATTTGACAGGGATAGGACAGCCCCAGCATTTT.